This TCR beta chain was recorded in a study of breast tumors, draining lymph nodes, adjacent tissues. The table lists this clonotype with many counts. Its cognate antigen is unknown. Samples came from axillary lymph nodes draining the breast cancer. TCRdb re-called the multiplex PCR reads with MiXCR, one entry per CDR3 protein. The top ten clones hold more than 4% of a sample with nearly 200,000 distinct CDR3 sequences, 31% of them seen once. The V gene lost 2 bases and the J gene lost 5 bases, with 10 bases spanning the gap. The germline gives CDR1 SGHTA, CDR2 FQGTGA. The CDR3 extends over 13 amino acids. Points from the study as a whole: Compared with basal-like, luminal-like tumors shared significantly more repertoire with nontumor tissue.

The material sequenced was axillary lymph node tissue. The source is a female donor with breast cancer. Some clones in this sample may be carry-over from other donors' samples. The chain links TRBV7-3 to TRBJ2-7, with D perhaps TRBD1 (6 bases). Here the CDR3 reads CASSLATGDEQYF. The CDR3 DNA sequence: TGTGCCAGCAGCTTAGCGACAGGTGACGAGCAGTACTTC.